This record looks at one TCR beta chain sequence and its context. The antigen is undetermined. The sample originates from a study of CXCR3-negative and CXCR3-positive naive CD8 T cells. Points from the study as a whole: Higher TRB CDR3 hydrophobicity marked CXCR3-positive naive cells relative to CXCR3-negative naive cells. For naive cells, CXCR3-negative and CXCR3-positive subsets had similar TRBV-TRBJ usage; for memory cells, usage differed.

Libraries were UMI-labeled 5' RACE TRB cDNA. TCRdb reprocessed the 5' RACE reads; each CDR3 protein has one entry and no DNA is given. The table counts about 98,000 distinct CDR3 sequences; 0.7% to 1% lies in the top ten. The sequenced sample consisted of naive CXCR3+ CD8+ T cells from blood. As for subset: CD45RO-CCR7+CD27+CD95- naive CD8+ T cells expressing CXCR3 (TNR3+). The TCR comes from a human donor in good health. Some clones in this sample may be carry-over from other donors' samples.

CDR3 sequence reads: CASSESTDGLNSPLHF. The chain employs TRBV10-1 and TRBJ1-6. CDR1 and CDR2 from the germline V gene are WNHNN and SYGVQD (reference sequence). This CDR3 has 16 amino acids.